The following is a T cell receptor beta chain sequence with its context. Its antigen remains unknown. CDR3 length equals 15 residues. V lost 4 bases to trimming and J lost 0 bases; unmatched junction nucleotides: 6. Germline values: CDR1 SGHKS, CDR2 YYEKEE (reference sequence). Assay: immunoSEQ multiplex PCR; the TCRdb copy retains only in-frame clones and omits some. The sample consists of roughly 67,000 clones, roughly 80% of them appearing once. Samples were taken at baseline and on day 1 of cycles 4 and 7. The data belong to a study of OX40 agonist ivuxolimab in advanced cancers. Overall study findings and caveats: Not determined was the antigen specificity of the expanded peripheral T cells.

The sequence came from an adult with an advanced solid tumor such as melanoma, head and neck, liver or kidney cancer. The sample was CD4+ or CD8+ T cells sorted from blood, taken in a trial of the OX40 agonist ivuxolimab. The chain is built from TRBV5-5 and TRBJ2-7, with 8 bases matching TRBD2. CDR3 DNA sequence: TGTGCCAGCAGCCCCTTAGCGGGGAGCTCCTACGAGCAGTACTTC. It yields the protein CASSPLAGSSYEQYF.